The subject of this entry is one T cell receptor beta chain. The data were produced by immunoSEQ multiplex PCR, yet TCRdb's version contains in-frame clones alone and is incomplete. The sample lists around 96,000 clones, 85% to 95% seen once, with 8% in the top ten. Looked up from germline, CDR1 is SQVTM and CDR2 is ANQGSEA. V was pared by 3 bases and J by 0 bases, with 15 bases between. The CDR3 has 16 residues. This sample stems from a study of control samples from healthy donors and cancer patients. V is TRBV29-1 and J is TRBJ2-1; D ambiguous. This TCR was recovered from a man between 18 and 35 years old in good health. Sequences were obtained from blood. The CDR3 region has the DNA TGCAGCGTTGATGCAGTCGCTGGAAGCTCCTACAATGAGCAGTTCTTC. Its protein product is CSVDAVAGSSYNEQFF.